These T cell receptor beta chains were read from a single sample in a study of CD8 T cells in ankylosing spondylitis. Each CDR3 protein gets one entry after TCRdb re-called the 5' RACE reads with MiXCR. The sample yields hundreds of thousands of distinct CDR3 sequences, roughly a quarter seen once. The sample taken for sequencing was blood, either unsorted or a sorted T cell fraction (not recorded which). Receptors were obtained from a male donor with ankylosing spondylitis. Both conserved end residues are part of each CDR3. D genes are given only for firm matches. Size values are once, few and many counts, or a class for expanded clones, and some rows have none.

V	size	J	D	DNA	CDR3
TRBV6-1	many	TRBJ2-1	-	TGTGCCAGCAGTGGGTCTAGGAACAATGAGCAGTTCTTC	CASSGSRNNEQFF
TRBV5-1	few	TRBJ2-2	-	TGCGCCAGCAGCTTGGATGGGGGTGCTGACACCGGGGAGCTGTTTTTT	CASSLDGGADTGELFF
TRBV4-1	-	TRBJ2-5	TRBD1	TGCGCCAGCAGTGCGACAGGGGAAGCCCAAGAGACCCAGTACTTC	CASSATGEAQETQYF
TRBV10-3	few	TRBJ1-1	-	TGTGCCATCAGTGCTGGGTACACTGAAGCTTTCTTT	CAISAGYTEAFF
TRBV7-2	-	TRBJ2-3	-	TGTGCCAGCAACTACGATTCAGATACGCAGTATTTT	CASNYDSDTQYF
TRBV15	-	TRBJ1-1	-	TGTGCCACCAGCAGAGATCGTCTGGGGATGAACACTGAAGCTTTCTTT	CATSRDRLGMNTEAFF
TRBV10-2	-	TRBJ1-5	-	TGCGCCAGCACATCACAGTCCCCCTATGAAACGAGCAATCAGCCCCAGCATTTT	CASTSQSPYETSNQPQHF
TRBV5-1	many	TRBJ2-7	-	TGCGCCAGCAGCCCTGCCCGGGTGGAGGAGCAGTACTTC	CASSPARVEEQYF
TRBV5-1	many	TRBJ1-1	-	TGTGCCAGCAGCTTTGGGTTGAACACTGAAGCTTTCTTT	CASSFGLNTEAFF
TRBV12-3/TRBV12-4	-	TRBJ1-4	TRBD1	TGTGCCAGCAGTTCCAGGGGGGTGGGTGAAAAACTGTTTTTT	CASSSRGVGEKLFF
TRBV2	-	TRBJ2-7	-	TGTGCCAGCAGGGACCGACGCACCCTTCCCTCCTACGAGCAGTACTTC	CASRDRRTLPSYEQYF
TRBV5-1	few	TRBJ2-4	-	TGCGCCAGCAGCCAGAGCGGGCAAGGGGCCAAAAACATTCAGTACTTC	CASSQSGQGAKNIQYF
TRBV12-3/TRBV12-4	many	TRBJ1-1	-	TGTGCCAGCAGTTTGAGCACTGAAGCTTTCTTT	CASSLSTEAFF
TRBV6-2/TRBV6-3	-	TRBJ2-1	-	TGTGCCAGCAGTTGGGGCAGGAGATACAATGAGCAGTTCTTC	CASSWGRRYNEQFF
TRBV11-3	-	TRBJ2-3	-	TGTGCCAGCAGCTCCCAAGGGCTAGTCGGCACAGATACGCAGTATTTT	CASSSQGLVGTDTQYF
TRBV7-9	-	TRBJ2-4	TRBD2	TGTGCCAGCAGCTTAGCCGGGACTAGCATTCAGTACTTC	CASSLAGTSIQYF
TRBV7-2	many	TRBJ1-2	TRBD1	TGTGCCAGCAGCTTAGAGACAGGGGGGGGCTATGGCTACACCTTC	CASSLETGGGYGYTF
TRBV5-1	many	TRBJ2-3	-	TGCGCCAGCAGCTCCCCCTCCGGAGACGATACGCAGTATTTT	CASSSPSGDDTQYF
TRBV30	few	TRBJ1-5	TRBD1	TGTGCCTGGGGACAGGGTCGCCAGCCCCAGCATTTT	CAWGQGRQPQHF
TRBV5-1	few	TRBJ2-2	TRBD1	TGCGCCAGCAGCCCGGACAGGGAGAACACCGGGGAGCTGTTTTTT	CASSPDRENTGELFF
TRBV3-1	many	TRBJ2-5	TRBD1	TGTGCCAGCAGCCAAGCAGGGGGAAGAGAGACCCAGTACTTC	CASSQAGGRETQYF
TRBV5-1	-	TRBJ2-3	TRBD2	TGCGCCAGCAGGGACACTAGCGGGGACACAGATACGCAGTATTTT	CASRDTSGDTDTQYF
TRBV20-1	-	TRBJ1-2	-	TGCAGTGCTAGAGAAACTGGACGCTATGGCTACACCTTC	CSARETGRYGYTF
TRBV20-1	-	TRBJ2-1	TRBD1	TGCAGTGCTGAGCTTGGACAGGGACCAGACAATGAGCAGTTCTTC	CSAELGQGPDNEQFF
TRBV5-1	few	TRBJ2-5	-	TGCGCCAGCAGCTTGTTTTCTGAGTCGGAGACCCAGTACTTC	CASSLFSESETQYF
TRBV3-1	-	TRBJ1-1	-	TGTGCCAGCAGCCGTGTGGGGTTGGACACTGAAGCTTTCTTT	CASSRVGLDTEAFF
TRBV27	-	TRBJ1-5	TRBD1	TGTGCCAGCAGTTTATCGGGACAGGGGGCTCAGCCCCAGCATTTT	CASSLSGQGAQPQHF
TRBV29-1	-	TRBJ2-1	TRBD2	TGCAGCGCCGGACTAGCGGGAGGAGGGAATGAGCAGTTCTTC	CSAGLAGGGNEQFF
TRBV12-3/TRBV12-4	-	TRBJ2-7	TRBD1	TGTGCCAGCAGTTTAGGGGGACAGAACTACGAGCAGTACTTC	CASSLGGQNYEQYF
TRBV30	-	TRBJ2-4	TRBD2	TGTGCCACCTCACTCGGGACTAGCGCAAACATTCAGTACTTC	CATSLGTSANIQYF
TRBV18	-	TRBJ1-1	-	TGTGCCAGCTCTCAAGGGACCGCGATGAACACTGAAGCTTTCTTT	CASSQGTAMNTEAFF
TRBV7-6	-	TRBJ2-1	-	TGTGCCAGCAGCTTAATGGCAGTGACAAATGAGCAGTTCTTC	CASSLMAVTNEQFF
TRBV12-3/TRBV12-4	few	TRBJ1-6	TRBD1	TGTGCCAGCAGTTCACAGGGGGGATATTCACCCCTCCACTTT	CASSSQGGYSPLHF
TRBV5-1	few	TRBJ2-1	-	TGCGCCAGCAGCTTGTTGGGGGCAGAGGTTAATGAGCAGTTCTTC	CASSLLGAEVNEQFF
TRBV21-1	few	TRBJ2-1	-	TGTGCCAGCAGCCAAGAGACTAGCGGGAGTGAGGGGGGTGAGCAGTTCTTC	CASSQETSGSEGGEQFF
TRBV12-3/TRBV12-4	few	TRBJ2-4	TRBD2	TGTGCCAGCAGTTTAGTCGCGGGGACTAGCAGAGGCATTCAGTACTTC	CASSLVAGTSRGIQYF
TRBV10-3	few	TRBJ2-3	TRBD1	TGTGCCATCAGTGCCAGGGACAGGGCCCCAGATACGCAGTATTTT	CAISARDRAPDTQYF
TRBV29-1	few	TRBJ2-5	TRBD2	TGCAGCGCCGGCCTACTAGCGGGGGAGACCCAGTACTTC	CSAGLLAGETQYF
TRBV11-1	few	TRBJ2-7	-	TGTGCCAGCAGTCCTCTTGGGCTAACCTACGAGCAGTACTTC	CASSPLGLTYEQYF
TRBV3-1	many	TRBJ1-6	-	TGTGCCAGCAGCACCGGAAATTCACCCCTCCACTTT	CASSTGNSPLHF
TRBV20-1	-	TRBJ2-7	-	TGCAGTGCTAGAGCTGGCTACGAGCAGTACTTC	CSARAGYEQYF
TRBV10-3	few	TRBJ1-1	-	TGTGCCATCAGTGAGTCGGGGGTATTGAACACTGAAGCTTTCTTT	CAISESGVLNTEAFF
TRBV20-1	-	TRBJ2-1	TRBD2	TGCAGTGCCTCATTTACTAGCGGGAGTTCCAGAGAGCAGTTCTTC	CSASFTSGSSREQFF
TRBV12-3/TRBV12-4	few	TRBJ2-3	-	TGTGCCAGCAGTTTTACCCGACACCCTAGCACAGATACGCAGTATTTT	CASSFTRHPSTDTQYF
TRBV25-1	-	TRBJ1-6	-	TGTGCCAGCCTTCCGGCGGGGGGCTATAATTCACCCCTCCACTTT	CASLPAGGYNSPLHF
TRBV11-1	-	TRBJ2-5	-	TGTGCCAGCAGCTTGGTAGGGATGCAAGAGACCCAGTACTTC	CASSLVGMQETQYF
TRBV3-1	-	TRBJ2-2	-	TGTGCCAGCAGCCACTTAAATGGGGAGCTGTTTTTT	CASSHLNGELFF
TRBV20-1	few	TRBJ2-2	TRBD2	TGCAGTGCTAGACCTAGCGGGAGAAACACCGGGGAGCTGTTTTTT	CSARPSGRNTGELFF
TRBV5-1	few	TRBJ2-1	TRBD2	TGCGCCAGCAGCCGAACCGGGACTAGTGTTGAGCAGTTCTTC	CASSRTGTSVEQFF
TRBV6-2/TRBV6-3	few	TRBJ2-3	TRBD2	TGTGCCAGCAGGCCTTTCCGGGGAGCGGGAGGGCCGTATGCAGATACGCAGTATTTT	CASRPFRGAGGPYADTQYF
TRBV5-6	few	TRBJ1-4	-	TGTGCCAGCAGCTTGGTCGGGCGCTTAGAAGGAAAACTGTTTTTT	CASSLVGRLEGKLFF
TRBV5-1	few	TRBJ2-3	TRBD2	TGCGCCAGCAGCTCGGGGGGAACGACAGATACGCAGTATTTT	CASSSGGTTDTQYF
TRBV3-1	-	TRBJ1-1	-	TGTGCCAGCAGCCAAGATCGAGGCCAGCCCGACTGGGGGTCTTTCTTT	CASSQDRGQPDWGSFF